Listed below are T cell receptor beta chains from one sample, sequenced in a study of naive and memory T cell subsets. TCRdb re-derived calls from the UMI-ligation and nested PCR reads in MiXCR, one entry per CDR3 protein. Of about 140,000 distinct CDR3 sequences listed, approximately 20% are singletons. Material for sequencing was naive CD8+ T cells from blood. The receptors shown here come from a human donor in good health. Each CDR3 is given with its conserved first and last residue. D genes are given only for firm matches. Rows give clone size only sometimes, using once, few, many, or a class for an expanded clone.

J gene,D gene,clone size,V gene,CDR3 protein,CDR3 DNA
TRBJ2-3,NA,NA,TRBV4-1,CASSLDWDSTDTQYF,TGCGCCAGCAGTCTCGACTGGGACAGCACAGATACGCAGTATTTT
TRBJ2-7,NA,NA,TRBV28,CASSAPPYEQYF,TGTGCCAGCAGCGCCCCACCCTACGAGCAGTACTTC
TRBJ2-7,NA,NA,TRBV7-8,CASSLQDYEQYF,TGTGCCAGCAGCTTACAGGACTACGAGCAGTACTTC
TRBJ2-7,NA,NA,TRBV5-6,CASSLGTAGYEQYF,TGTGCCAGCAGCTTGGGGACAGCCGGTTACGAGCAGTACTTC
TRBJ1-1,TRBD1,NA,TRBV4-3,CASSQIPTGDNTEAFF,TGCGCCAGCAGCCAAATCCCGACAGGGGACAACACTGAAGCTTTCTTT
TRBJ1-5,NA,NA,TRBV4-1,CASSQDGGDSRHQPQHF,TGCGCCAGCAGCCAAGACGGAGGCGACAGCCGACATCAGCCCCAGCATTTT
TRBJ2-1,NA,many,TRBV19,CASSGTGGGNEQFF,TGTGCCAGTTCCGGGACTGGAGGGGGAAATGAGCAGTTCTTC
TRBJ2-2,NA,few,TRBV12-3/TRBV12-4,CASSFRGDTGELFF,TGTGCCAGCAGTTTCAGGGGGGACACCGGGGAGCTGTTTTTT
TRBJ1-4,NA,NA,TRBV9,CASSPGGTNEKLFF,TGTGCCAGCAGCCCCGGCGGGACTAATGAAAAACTGTTTTTT
TRBJ2-7,NA,NA,TRBV13,CASSLGAGKPYEQYF,TGTGCCAGCAGCTTAGGTGCAGGGAAGCCTTACGAGCAGTACTTC
TRBJ1-5,NA,many,TRBV6-6,CASLPWAFSNQPQHF,TGTGCCAGCCTGCCCTGGGCCTTTAGCAATCAGCCCCAGCATTTT
TRBJ2-3,TRBD2,NA,TRBV7-6,CASSLFAGELPDTQYF,TGTGCCAGCAGCTTATTCGCGGGAGAACTCCCAGATACGCAGTATTTT
TRBJ2-7,NA,NA,TRBV28,CASSSTLVHEQYF,TGTGCCAGCAGTTCGACACTCGTCCACGAGCAGTACTTC
TRBJ2-7,NA,NA,TRBV7-6,CASSPMGQGGHEQYF,TGTGCCAGCAGCCCAATGGGGCAGGGTGGCCACGAGCAGTACTTC
TRBJ2-5,TRBD1,few,TRBV7-2,CASSLGTGWLQETQYF,TGTGCCAGCAGCTTAGGGACAGGGTGGCTGCAAGAGACCCAGTACTTC
TRBJ1-1,NA,few,TRBV28,CASSLSANTEAFF,TGTGCCAGCAGTTTATCAGCGAACACTGAAGCTTTCTTT
TRBJ2-1,TRBD1,few,TRBV2,CASNPTGSFYNEQFF,TGTGCCAGCAACCCGACAGGGAGTTTCTACAATGAGCAGTTCTTC
TRBJ2-7,TRBD2,NA,TRBV20-1,CSARGGDLYEQYF,TGCAGTGCTAGGGGGGGGGACCTCTACGAGCAGTACTTC
TRBJ1-5,NA,NA,TRBV27,CASSPLSNQPQHF,TGTGCCAGCAGCCCGCTCAGCAATCAGCCCCAGCATTTT
TRBJ1-5,TRBD1,NA,TRBV20-1,CSASEEDRGQVVDQPQHF,TGCAGTGCTAGTGAGGAGGACAGGGGGCAAGTGGTGGATCAGCCCCAGCATTTT
TRBJ2-7,NA,NA,TRBV7-9,CASSFLVYEQYF,TGTGCCAGCAGCTTTTTGGTGTACGAGCAGTACTTC
TRBJ2-1,TRBD1,many,TRBV27,CASSASQGLYNEQFF,TGTGCCAGCAGTGCCTCACAGGGGCTCTACAATGAGCAGTTCTTC